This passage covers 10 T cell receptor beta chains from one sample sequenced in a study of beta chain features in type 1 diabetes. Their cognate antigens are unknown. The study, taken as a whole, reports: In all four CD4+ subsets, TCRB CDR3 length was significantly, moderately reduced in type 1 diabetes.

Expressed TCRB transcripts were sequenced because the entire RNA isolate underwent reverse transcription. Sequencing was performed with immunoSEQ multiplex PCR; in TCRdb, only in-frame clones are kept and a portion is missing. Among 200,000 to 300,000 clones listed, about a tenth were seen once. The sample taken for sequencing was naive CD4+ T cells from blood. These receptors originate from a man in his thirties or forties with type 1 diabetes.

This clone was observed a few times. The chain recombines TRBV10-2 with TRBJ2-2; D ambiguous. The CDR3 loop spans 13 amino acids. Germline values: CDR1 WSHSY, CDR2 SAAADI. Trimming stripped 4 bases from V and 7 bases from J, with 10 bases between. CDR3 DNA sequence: TGCGCCAGCAGTGCTGTCTCCTTCGGGGAGCTGTTTTTT. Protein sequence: CASSAVSFGELFF.

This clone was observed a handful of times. The CDR3 region is CASSLRDEQFF. The CDR3 nucleotides read TGTGCCAGCAGCCTTCGGGATGAGCAGTTCTTC. The V and J genes are TRBV11-1 and TRBJ2-1; D gene ambiguous. CDR1 SGHAT and CDR2 FQDESV come from the germline V gene (reference sequence). The V and J ends lost 5 bases and 8 bases respectively, with 7 bases between them. The CDR3 totals 11 residues.

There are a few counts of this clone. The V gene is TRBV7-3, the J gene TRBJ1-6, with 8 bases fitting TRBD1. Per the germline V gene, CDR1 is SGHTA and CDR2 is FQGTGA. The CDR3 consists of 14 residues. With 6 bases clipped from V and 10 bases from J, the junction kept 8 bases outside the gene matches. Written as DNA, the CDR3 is TGTGCCAGCAGTCGCGACAGGGGTAGATCACCCCTCCACTTT. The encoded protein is CASSRDRGRSPLHF.

The CDR3 nucleotides read TGTGCCATCAGTGCAGGTCAGGGGATGAACTATGGCTACACCTTC. This encodes CAISAGQGMNYGYTF. The rearrangement joins TRBV10-3 to TRBJ1-2; weak D call: TRBD1 (6 bases). The CDR3 totals 15 residues. Looked up from germline, CDR1 is ENHRY and CDR2 is SYGVKD. With 4 bases removed from V and 2 bases from J, the gap between germline ends came to 14 bases.

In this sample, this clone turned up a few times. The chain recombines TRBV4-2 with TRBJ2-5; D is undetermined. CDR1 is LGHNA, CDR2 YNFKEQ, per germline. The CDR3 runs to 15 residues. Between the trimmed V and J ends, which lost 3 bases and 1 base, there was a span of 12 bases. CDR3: CASSQNLAVQETQYF. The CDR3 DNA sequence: TGTGCCAGCAGCCAGAACTTAGCCGTCCAAGAGACCCAGTACTTC.

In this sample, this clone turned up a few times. The DNA of the CDR3 is TGTGCCAGCAGCTTGGGAGTACAAGAGACCCAGTACTTC. It is translated as CASSLGVQETQYF. The chain couples TRBV11-1 to TRBJ2-5, with D possibly TRBD2 on 5 matching bases. CDR3 size: 13 residues. Between the trimmed V and J ends, which lost 3 bases and 2 bases, there was a span of 7 bases. Germline CDR1 is SGHAT and CDR2 is FQDESV (reference sequence).

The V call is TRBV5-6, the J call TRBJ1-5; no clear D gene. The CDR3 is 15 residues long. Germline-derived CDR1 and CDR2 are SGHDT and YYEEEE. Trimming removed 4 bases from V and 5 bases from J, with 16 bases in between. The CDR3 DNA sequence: TGTGCCAGCAGCGTAGGGTGGAGGAAAGATCAGCCCCAGCATTTT. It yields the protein CASSVGWRKDQPQHF.

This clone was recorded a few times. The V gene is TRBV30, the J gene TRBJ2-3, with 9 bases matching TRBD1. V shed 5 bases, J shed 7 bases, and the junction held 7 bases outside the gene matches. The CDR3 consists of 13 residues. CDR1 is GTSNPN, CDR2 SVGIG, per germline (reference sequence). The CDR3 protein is CAWDRGEIHTQYF. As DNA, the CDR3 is TGTGCCTGGGACAGGGGGGAGATCCATACGCAGTATTTT.

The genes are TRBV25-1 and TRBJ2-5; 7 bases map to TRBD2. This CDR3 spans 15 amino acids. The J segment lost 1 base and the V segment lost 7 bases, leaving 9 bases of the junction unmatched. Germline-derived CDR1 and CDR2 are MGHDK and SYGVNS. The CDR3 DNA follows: TGTGCCAGCACGGGGCTGGGGGGGTCCCAAGAGACCCAGTACTTC. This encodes CASTGLGGSQETQYF.

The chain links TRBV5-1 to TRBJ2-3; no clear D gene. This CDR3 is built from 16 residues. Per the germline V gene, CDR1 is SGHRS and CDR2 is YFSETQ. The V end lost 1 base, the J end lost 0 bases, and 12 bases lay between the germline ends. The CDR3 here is CASSLLPRLSTDTQYF. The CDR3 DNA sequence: TGCGCCAGCAGCTTGCTCCCTCGACTTAGCACAGATACGCAGTATTTT.